This is a list of T cell receptor beta chains from one sample in a study of blood T cell repertoires in COVID-19. The protocol was immunoSEQ multiplex PCR, while the TCRdb copy is restricted to in-frame clones and leaves out a portion. The sample consists of hundreds of thousands of clones, around 88% of them appearing once. Sequences were obtained from peripheral blood. Source of these receptors: a woman aged 55-70 years with COVID-19, enrolled during active disease. The CDR3 runs from the conserved cysteine through the conserved F or W. D genes are given only for firm matches. Size tells how often a clone was seen (once, few, many) or the class of an expanded clone, and some rows leave it out.

>NA|TRBJ1-5|TRBV6-5|TRBD1
CASSFTGGSNQPQHF
TGTGCCAGCAGTTTTACAGGGGGTAGCAATCAGCCCCAGCATTTT
>NA|TRBJ1-2|TRBV7-9|NA
CASSLVAANYGYTF
TGTGCCAGCAGCTTAGTAGCAGCTAACTATGGCTACACCTTC
>NA|TRBJ2-1|TRBV25-1|NA
CASSGRGNEQFF
TGTGCCAGCAGTGGGAGGGGAAATGAGCAGTTCTTC
>NA|TRBJ1-6|TRBV5-4|NA
CANPTGDPNSPLHF
TGTGCCAACCCAACGGGAGATCCAAATTCACCCCTCCACTTT
>NA|TRBJ2-5|TRBV10-2|TRBD2
CASSDPGLSKETQYF
TGCGCCAGCAGTGATCCGGGACTAAGTAAAGAGACCCAGTACTTC
>NA|TRBJ1-2|TRBV2|NA
CASRPETYGYTF
TGTGCCAGCAGGCCAGAAACCTATGGCTACACCTTC
>NA|TRBJ1-5|TRBV6-5|TRBD1
CASGDRGYSNQPQHF
TGTGCCAGCGGAGACAGGGGTTATAGCAATCAGCCCCAGCATTTT
>NA|TRBJ1-1|TRBV11-2|NA
CASSLPRGGSWNTEAFF
TGTGCCAGCAGCTTACCTCGGGGGGGCAGTTGGAACACTGAAGCTTTCTTT
>NA|TRBJ2-3|TRBV7-2|TRBD2
CASSLARTSADTQYF
TGTGCCAGCAGCTTAGCGCGGACTAGCGCAGATACGCAGTATTTT
>once|TRBJ2-7|TRBV6-6|TRBD1
CASSPGQGAYEQYF
TGTGCCAGCAGTCCGGGACAGGGAGCCTACGAGCAGTACTTC
>NA|TRBJ2-7|TRBV30|NA
CAWSQGLGQYF
TGTGCCTGGAGTCAGGGGCTAGGGCAGTACTTC
>NA|TRBJ1-1|TRBV12-3/TRBV12-4|NA
CASSFAGAGGAFF
TGTGCCAGCAGTTTCGCGGGCGCGGGGGGAGCTTTCTTT
>NA|TRBJ2-5|TRBV7-2|NA
CATTGPYQETQYF
TGTGCCACCACAGGCCCCTACCAAGAGACCCAGTACTTC
>NA|TRBJ2-1|TRBV27|NA
CASSSKTGEFYNEQFF
TGTGCCAGCAGTTCCAAGACAGGAGAATTCTACAATGAGCAGTTCTTC
>NA|TRBJ2-5|TRBV3-1/TRBV3-2|TRBD2
CASSQAGGGSNQYF
TGTGCCAGCAGCCAAGCTGGGGGGGGATCGAACCAGTACTTC
>NA|TRBJ1-1|TRBV20-1|NA
CSASIQGTEAFF
TGCAGTGCTAGTATACAGGGCACTGAAGCTTTCTTT
>NA|TRBJ2-5|TRBV13|NA
CASSLNQGSTQETQYF
TGTGCCAGCAGCCTTAACCAGGGGTCGACCCAAGAGACCCAGTACTTC
>NA|TRBJ1-4|TRBV30|NA
CAWSGQLNEKLFF
TGTGCCTGGAGCGGACAGCTTAATGAAAAACTGTTTTTT
>NA|TRBJ2-7|TRBV11-3|TRBD1
CASSTGTGYEQYF
TGTGCCAGCAGCACCGGGACAGGGTACGAGCAGTACTTC
>NA|TRBJ2-7|TRBV11-2|TRBD1
CASSWGDRGYEQYF
TGTGCCAGCAGCTGGGGGGACAGGGGCTACGAGCAGTACTTC
>NA|TRBJ2-3|TRBV13|NA
CASGGGTDTQYF
TGTGCCAGTGGCGGCGGAACAGATACGCAGTATTTT
>NA|TRBJ2-5|TRBV25-1|NA
CASSESPAGFHETQYF
TGTGCCAGCAGTGAATCCCCGGCAGGGTTTCACGAGACCCAGTACTTC
>NA|TRBJ1-5|TRBV5-8|NA
CASSLSGSQPQHF
TGTGCCAGCAGTCTGAGCGGGAGTCAGCCCCAGCATTTT
>NA|TRBJ2-3|TRBV30|TRBD2
CAWSVPGGRDTQYF
TGTGCCTGGAGTGTGCCGGGGGGGCGAGATACGCAGTATTTT
>once|TRBJ1-3|TRBV5-4|NA
CASSLDRSGNTIYF
TGTGCCAGCAGCTTGGACAGGTCTGGAAACACCATATATTTT
>NA|TRBJ2-7|TRBV4-3|NA
CASSQDRSTYEQYF
TGCGCCAGCAGCCAAGACAGGTCTACCTACGAGCAGTACTTC
>NA|TRBJ1-1|TRBV15|NA
CATSRDKTFTEAFF
TGTGCCACCAGCAGAGATAAGACATTCACTGAAGCTTTCTTT
>NA|TRBJ1-1|TRBV12-3/TRBV12-4|TRBD1
CASRLPQGEAFF
TGTGCCAGCAGACTTCCACAGGGGGAAGCTTTCTTT
>once|TRBJ2-1|TRBV6-5|NA
CASSYYRVGNEQFF
TGTGCCAGCAGTTACTACAGGGTGGGCAATGAGCAGTTCTTC
>NA|TRBJ1-2|TRBV18|NA
CASSSGNLNYGYTF
TGTGCCAGCTCATCCGGGAACCTTAACTATGGCTACACCTTC
>NA|TRBJ1-6|TRBV7-2|NA
CASSPRGNSPLHF
TGTGCCAGCAGCCCGCGGGGGAATTCACCCCTCCACTTT
>NA|TRBJ1-6|TRBV6-4|NA
CASRQENNSPLHF
TGTGCCAGCAGACAGGAGAATAATTCACCCCTCCACTTT
>NA|TRBJ2-3|TRBV10-3|TRBD2
CAISDLAGGTDTQYF
TGTGCCATCAGTGACCTAGCGGGGGGCACAGATACGCAGTATTTT
>once|TRBJ2-7|TRBV2|NA
CASQDSATYEQYF
TGTGCCAGCCAGGACAGCGCTACCTACGAGCAGTACTTC
>NA|TRBJ1-1|TRBV7-7|NA
CASSLQENTEAFF
TGTGCCAGCAGCCTACAGGAGAACACTGAAGCTTTCTTT
>NA|TRBJ2-7|TRBV30|NA
CAWRVSGASGGYEQYF
TGTGCCTGGAGAGTTTCAGGGGCGAGTGGGGGCTACGAGCAGTACTTC
>NA|TRBJ1-1|TRBV7-2|TRBD1
CASSLGTGYWGTEAFF
TGTGCCAGCAGCTTAGGGACAGGGTATTGGGGCACTGAAGCTTTCTTT
>NA|TRBJ2-1|TRBV18|TRBD2
CASSPGSGRGIEQFF
TGTGCCAGCTCACCAGGGTCGGGGCGGGGGATTGAGCAGTTCTTC
>few|TRBJ2-2|TRBV28|TRBD1
CASSSIGQGNTGELFF
TGTGCCAGCAGTTCAATTGGACAGGGGAACACCGGGGAGCTGTTTTTT
>NA|TRBJ2-1|TRBV9|NA
CASSVDPSPIYNEQFF
TGTGCCAGCAGCGTAGATCCAAGCCCGATCTACAATGAGCAGTTCTTC
>NA|TRBJ2-2|TRBV9|NA
CASSVPSVNTGELFF
TGTGCCAGCAGCGTGCCCTCGGTGAACACCGGGGAGCTGTTTTTT